This entry is about one TCR beta chain. The antigen is not known. These data are taken from a study of cytomegalovirus exposure and HLA in healthy donors. Study-level information: Caucasian-associated ancestry cluster membership applied to about 83% of nearly 400 genotyped donors. Whole-study results and caveats: In a later analysis, common viral pathogens appeared linked to several of the most significant clusters. Solely CMV serostatus was available to characterize immune exposure.

The primer mix had 60 Vbeta and 13 Jbeta primers. Measured with immunoSEQ multiplex PCR; TCRdb has only the in-frame clones, and not every one. This table holds 85,000 to 100,000 clones, 60% to 70% found once. In germline, CDR1 is WNHNN, CDR2 SYGVQD (reference sequence). The CDR3 has 15 amino acids. Trimming took off 3 bases at V and 0 bases at J, with 8 bases between the two ends. This rearrangement joins TRBV10-1 to TRBJ2-2; D gene ambiguous. The sequenced sample consisted of PBMCs. This TCR was recovered from a woman in her twenties or thirties in good health and CMV-seronegative. CDR3 DNA: TGCGCCAGCAGTGAAGTTAGATCGAACACCGGGGAGCTGTTTTTT. The encoded protein is CASSEVRSNTGELFF.